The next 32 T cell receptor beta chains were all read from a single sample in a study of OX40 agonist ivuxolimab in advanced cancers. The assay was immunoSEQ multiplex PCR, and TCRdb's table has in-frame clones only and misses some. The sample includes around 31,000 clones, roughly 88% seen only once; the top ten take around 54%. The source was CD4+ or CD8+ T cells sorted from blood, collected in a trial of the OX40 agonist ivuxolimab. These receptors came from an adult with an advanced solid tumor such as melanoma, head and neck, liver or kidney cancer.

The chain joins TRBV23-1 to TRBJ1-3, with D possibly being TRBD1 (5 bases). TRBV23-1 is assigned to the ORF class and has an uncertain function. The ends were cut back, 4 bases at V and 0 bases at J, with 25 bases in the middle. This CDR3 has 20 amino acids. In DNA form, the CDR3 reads TGCGCCAGCAGTCGGGTGATCGGGGACCTTACTCCCTTCTCTGGAAACACCATATATTTT. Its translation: CASSRVIGDLTPFSGNTIYF.

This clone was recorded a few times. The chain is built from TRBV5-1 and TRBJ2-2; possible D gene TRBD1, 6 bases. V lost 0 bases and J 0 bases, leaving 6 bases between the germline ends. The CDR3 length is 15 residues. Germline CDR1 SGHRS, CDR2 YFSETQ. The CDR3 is CASSLGTANTGELFF. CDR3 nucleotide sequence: TGCGCCAGCAGCTTGGGGACAGCGAACACCGGGGAGCTGTTTTTT.

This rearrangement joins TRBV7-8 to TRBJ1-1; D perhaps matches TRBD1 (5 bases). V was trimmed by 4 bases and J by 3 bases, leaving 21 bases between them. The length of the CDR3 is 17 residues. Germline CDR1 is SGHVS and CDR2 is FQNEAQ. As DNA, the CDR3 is TGTGCCAGCAGCTCCGGGACCTGGGAGACGAAGGACACTGAAGCTTTCTTT. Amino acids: CASSSGTWETKDTEAFF.

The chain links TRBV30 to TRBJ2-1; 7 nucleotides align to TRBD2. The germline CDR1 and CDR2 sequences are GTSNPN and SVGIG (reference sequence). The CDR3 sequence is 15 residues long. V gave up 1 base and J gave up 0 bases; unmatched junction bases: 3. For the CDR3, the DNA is TGTGCCTGGAGTGCAGGACTAGGCTCCTACAATGAGCAGTTCTTC. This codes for CAWSAGLGSYNEQFF.

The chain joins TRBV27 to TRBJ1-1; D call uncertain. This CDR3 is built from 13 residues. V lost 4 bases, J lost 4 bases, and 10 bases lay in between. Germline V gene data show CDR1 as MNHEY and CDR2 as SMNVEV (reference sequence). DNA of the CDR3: TGTGCCAGCAGTTCGGGCGTTCCCACTGAAGCTTTCTTT. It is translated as CASSSGVPTEAFF.

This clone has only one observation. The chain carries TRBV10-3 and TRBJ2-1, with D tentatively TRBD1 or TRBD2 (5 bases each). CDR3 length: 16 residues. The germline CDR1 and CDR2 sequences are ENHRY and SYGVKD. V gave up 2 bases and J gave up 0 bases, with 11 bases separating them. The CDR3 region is CAISEVGTVSYNEQFF. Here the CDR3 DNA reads TGTGCCATCAGTGAGGTAGGGACGGTCTCCTACAATGAGCAGTTCTTC.

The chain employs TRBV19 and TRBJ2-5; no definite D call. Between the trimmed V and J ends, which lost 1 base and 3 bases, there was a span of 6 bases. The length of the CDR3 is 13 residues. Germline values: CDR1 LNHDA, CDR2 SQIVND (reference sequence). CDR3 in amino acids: CASSIAREETQYF. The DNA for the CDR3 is TGTGCCAGTAGTATAGCCCGGGAAGAGACCCAGTACTTC.

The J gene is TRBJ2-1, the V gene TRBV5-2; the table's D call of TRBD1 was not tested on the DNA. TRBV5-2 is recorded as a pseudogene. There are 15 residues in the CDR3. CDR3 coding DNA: TGTGCCAGCAGCTTGGGAGACAGGGCCTACAATGAGCAGTTCTTC. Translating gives CASSLGDRAYNEQFF.

CDR3 in amino acids: CASSYGDSYNEQFF. CDR3 sequence (DNA): TGTGCCAGCAGTTACGGGGACTCCTACAATGAGCAGTTCTTC. The V call is TRBV6-5, the J call TRBJ2-1; D is undetermined. The CDR3 extends over 14 amino acids. Germline V gene lookup returns CDR1 MNHEY and CDR2 SVGAGI. The V end lost 2 bases, the J end lost 0 bases, and 5 bases lay between the germline ends.

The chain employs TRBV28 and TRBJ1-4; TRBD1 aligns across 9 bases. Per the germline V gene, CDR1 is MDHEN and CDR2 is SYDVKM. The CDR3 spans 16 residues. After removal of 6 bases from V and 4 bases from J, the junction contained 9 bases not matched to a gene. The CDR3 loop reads CASSLPGQGFNEKLFF. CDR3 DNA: TGTGCCAGCAGCCTCCCCGGACAGGGGTTTAATGAAAAACTGTTTTTT.

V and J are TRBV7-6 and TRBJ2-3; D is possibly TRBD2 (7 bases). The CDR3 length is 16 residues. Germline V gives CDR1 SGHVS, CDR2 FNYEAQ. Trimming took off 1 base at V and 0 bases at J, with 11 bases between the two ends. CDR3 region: CASSLEAGASTDTQYF. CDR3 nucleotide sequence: TGTGCCAGCAGCTTAGAGGCGGGGGCTAGCACAGATACGCAGTATTTT.

The CDR3: CASSGATSTGELFF. The CDR3, as DNA: TGTGCCAGCAGTGGGGCGACGAGCACCGGGGAGCTGTTTTTT. V usage is TRBV27 and J usage is TRBJ2-2, with D possibly matching TRBD1 (5 bases). Germline V gene lookup returns CDR1 MNHEY and CDR2 SMNVEV (reference sequence). V was trimmed by 5 bases and J by 4 bases, leaving 11 bases between them. CDR3 length equals 14 residues.

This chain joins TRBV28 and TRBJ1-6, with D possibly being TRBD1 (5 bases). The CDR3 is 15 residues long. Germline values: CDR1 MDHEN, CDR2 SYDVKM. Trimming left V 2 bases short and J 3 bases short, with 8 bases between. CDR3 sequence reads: CASSLPGVYNSPLHF. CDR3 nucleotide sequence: TGTGCCAGCAGTTTACCGGGGGTCTATAATTCACCCCTCCACTTT.

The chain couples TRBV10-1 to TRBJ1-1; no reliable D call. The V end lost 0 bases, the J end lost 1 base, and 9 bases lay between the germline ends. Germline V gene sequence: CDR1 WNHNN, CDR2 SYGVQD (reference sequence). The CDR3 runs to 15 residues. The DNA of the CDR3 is TGCGCCAGCAGTGAGTCACCCGGGTCGAACACTGAAGCTTTCTTT. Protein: CASSESPGSNTEAFF.

DNA of the CDR3: TGTGCCAGCAGCTTCGGGGGACTAGCGGGAGATAAAGAGACCCAGTACTTC. Translation: CASSFGGLAGDKETQYF. The J gene is TRBJ2-5, the V gene TRBV11-2; 14 positions agree with TRBD2. This CDR3 is 17 amino acids long. Looked up from germline, CDR1 is SGHAT and CDR2 is FQNNGV. Trimming removed 3 bases from V and 3 bases from J; junction bases left unmatched: 6.

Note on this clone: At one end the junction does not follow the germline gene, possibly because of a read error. CDR3 protein: CASTDIQGNEQFF. CDR3 sequence (DNA): TGTGCTAGCACCGATATACAGGGAAATGAGCAGTTCTTC. The chain carries TRBV7-7 and TRBJ2-1, with D maybe TRBD1 (6 bases). CDR1 and CDR2 (germline): SSHAT, FNYEAQ (reference sequence). The CDR3 length is 13 residues.

The CDR3: CASLGLAAYNEQFF. CDR3 DNA sequence: TGTGCCAGCCTCGGACTAGCGGCTTACAATGAGCAGTTCTTC. The gene calls are TRBV6-1 and TRBJ2-1; 10 nucleotides align to TRBD2. This CDR3 contains 14 residues. V was pared by 8 bases and J by 4 bases, with 5 bases of the junction left unmatched. Germline-derived CDR1 and CDR2 are MNHNS and SASEGT.

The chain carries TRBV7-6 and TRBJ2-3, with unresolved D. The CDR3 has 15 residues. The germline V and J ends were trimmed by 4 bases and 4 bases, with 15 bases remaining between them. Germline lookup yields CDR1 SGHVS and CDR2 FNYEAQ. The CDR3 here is CASSSPDMGADTQYF. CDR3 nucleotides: TGTGCCAGCAGCTCCCCCGACATGGGCGCAGATACGCAGTATTTT.

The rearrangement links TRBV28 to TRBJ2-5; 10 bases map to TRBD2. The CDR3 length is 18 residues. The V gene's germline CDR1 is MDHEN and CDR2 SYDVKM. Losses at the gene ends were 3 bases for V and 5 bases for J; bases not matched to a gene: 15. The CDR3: CASSFLAGEAIVGETQYF. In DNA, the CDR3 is TGTGCCAGCAGTTTCCTAGCGGGGGAAGCTATCGTAGGGGAGACCCAGTACTTC.

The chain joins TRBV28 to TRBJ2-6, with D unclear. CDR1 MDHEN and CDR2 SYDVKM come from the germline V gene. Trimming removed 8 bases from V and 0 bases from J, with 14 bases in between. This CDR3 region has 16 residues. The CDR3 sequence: CASCCGQASGANVLTF. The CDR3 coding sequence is TGTGCCAGCTGCTGCGGCCAGGCCTCTGGGGCCAACGTCCTGACTTTC.

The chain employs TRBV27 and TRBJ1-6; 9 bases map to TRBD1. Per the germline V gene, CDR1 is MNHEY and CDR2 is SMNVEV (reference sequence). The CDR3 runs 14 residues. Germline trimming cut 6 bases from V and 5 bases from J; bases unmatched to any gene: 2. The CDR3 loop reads CASRGTGNNSPLHF. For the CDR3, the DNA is TGTGCCAGCAGAGGGACAGGGAATAATTCACCCCTCCACTTT.

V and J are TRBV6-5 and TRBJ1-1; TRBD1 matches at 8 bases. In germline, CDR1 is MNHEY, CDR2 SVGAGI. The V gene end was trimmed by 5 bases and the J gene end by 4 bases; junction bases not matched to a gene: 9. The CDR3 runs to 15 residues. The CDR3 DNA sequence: TGTGCCAGCAGTCCAAACCGACAGGGGATCACTGAAGCTTTCTTT. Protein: CASSPNRQGITEAFF.

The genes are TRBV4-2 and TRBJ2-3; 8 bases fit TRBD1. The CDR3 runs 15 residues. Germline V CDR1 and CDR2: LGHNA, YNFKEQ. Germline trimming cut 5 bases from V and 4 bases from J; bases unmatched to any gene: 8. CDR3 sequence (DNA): TGTGCCAGCAGCGCAACACCAGGGGGCCCAGATACGCAGTATTTT. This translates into CASSATPGGPDTQYF.

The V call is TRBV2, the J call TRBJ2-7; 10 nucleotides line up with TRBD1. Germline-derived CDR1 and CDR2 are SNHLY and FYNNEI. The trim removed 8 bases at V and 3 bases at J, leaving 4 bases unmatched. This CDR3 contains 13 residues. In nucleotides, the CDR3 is TGTGCCAGCCGGGACAGGGGAATCTACGAGCAGTACTTC. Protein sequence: CASRDRGIYEQYF.

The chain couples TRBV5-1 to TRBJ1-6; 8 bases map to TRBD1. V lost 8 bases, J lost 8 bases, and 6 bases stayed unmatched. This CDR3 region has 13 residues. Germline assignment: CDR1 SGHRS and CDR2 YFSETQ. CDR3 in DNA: TGCGCCAGAAAAGGACAGGGATATTCACCCCTCCACTTT. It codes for CARKGQGYSPLHF.

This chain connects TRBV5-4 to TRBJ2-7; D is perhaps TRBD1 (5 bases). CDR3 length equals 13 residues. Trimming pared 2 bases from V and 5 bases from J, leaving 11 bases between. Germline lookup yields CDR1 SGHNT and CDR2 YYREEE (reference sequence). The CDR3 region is CASSFKGANEQYF. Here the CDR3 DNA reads TGTGCCAGCAGCTTTAAAGGGGCAAACGAGCAGTACTTC.

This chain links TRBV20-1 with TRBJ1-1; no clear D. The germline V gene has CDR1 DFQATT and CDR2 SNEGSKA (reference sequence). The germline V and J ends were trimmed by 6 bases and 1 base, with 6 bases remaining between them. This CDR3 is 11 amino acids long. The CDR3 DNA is TGCAGTGCCGAAGGGAACACTGAAGCTTTCTTT. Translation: CSAEGNTEAFF.

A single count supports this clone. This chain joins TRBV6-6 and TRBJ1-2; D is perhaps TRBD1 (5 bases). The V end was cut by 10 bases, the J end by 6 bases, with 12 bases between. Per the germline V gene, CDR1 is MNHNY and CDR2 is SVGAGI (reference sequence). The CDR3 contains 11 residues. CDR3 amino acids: CATARGDGYTF. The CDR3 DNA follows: TGTGCCACCGCAAGAGGGGATGGCTACACCTTC.

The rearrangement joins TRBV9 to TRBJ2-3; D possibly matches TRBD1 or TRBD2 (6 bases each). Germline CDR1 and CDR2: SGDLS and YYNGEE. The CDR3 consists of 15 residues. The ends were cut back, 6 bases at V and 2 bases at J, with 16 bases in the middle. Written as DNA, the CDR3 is TGTGCCAGCACGGGACAAGGGGACTCCACAGATACGCAGTATTTT. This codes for CASTGQGDSTDTQYF.

DNA of the CDR3: TGTGCCAGCAGCTTAGATTTTGACAGGGGAAATCAGCCCCAGCATTTT. Protein: CASSLDFDRGNQPQHF. The rearrangement uses TRBV11-2 and TRBJ1-5, with TRBD1 identical over 8 bases. CDR3 length: 16 amino acids. V was clipped by 0 bases and J by 4 bases; unmatched bases: 5. Germline V CDR1 and CDR2: SGHAT, FQNNGV.

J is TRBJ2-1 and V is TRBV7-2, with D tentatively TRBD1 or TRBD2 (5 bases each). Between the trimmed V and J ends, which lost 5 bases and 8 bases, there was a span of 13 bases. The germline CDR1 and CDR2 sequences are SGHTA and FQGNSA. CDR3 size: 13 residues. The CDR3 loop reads CASSPWGSDEQFF. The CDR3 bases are TGTGCCAGCAGCCCGTGGGGGAGTGATGAGCAGTTCTTC.

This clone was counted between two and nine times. Here the CDR3 reads CSVEGSPRAFF. In DNA form, the CDR3 reads TGCAGCGTTGAGGGGTCCCCGAGGGCTTTCTTT. The chain is built from TRBV29-1 and TRBJ1-1; no firm D call. The CDR3 runs 11 residues. From germline, CDR1 is SQVTM and CDR2 ANQGSEA. The V end was cut by 3 bases, the J end by 11 bases, with 13 bases between.